These 14 T cell receptor beta chains were all obtained from the same sample, sequenced in a study of blood T cell repertoires in COVID-19. Method: immunoSEQ multiplex PCR; TCRdb's copy keeps in-frame clones and lacks some. In the table there are approximately 180,000 clones, less than 85% of which are singletons. The sequencing input was PBMCs or T cells enriched from blood (not recorded which). These receptor sequences come from a woman aged 55-69 years with acute COVID-19.

The rearrangement joins TRBV19 to TRBJ2-7; D possibly corresponds to TRBD1 (6 bases). Germline V lookup: CDR1 LNHDA, CDR2 SQIVND (reference sequence). The CDR3 has 16 residues. The V and J ends lost 5 bases and 3 bases respectively, with 20 bases between them. The CDR3 loop is CASSSIRQVRDYEQYF. The CDR3 DNA sequence: TGTGCCAGTAGTTCCATCAGACAGGTCAGGGACTACGAGCAGTACTTC.

The genes are TRBV10-3 and TRBJ1-1; no reliable D call. Germline V gene sequence: CDR1 ENHRY, CDR2 SYGVKD. This CDR3 has 13 residues. V was pared by 9 bases and J by 1 base, with 12 bases between. The CDR3 DNA sequence: TGTGCCATTCGACACGGAACGAACACTGAAGCTTTCTTT. Encoded protein: CAIRHGTNTEAFF.

The V and J genes are TRBV9 and TRBJ2-1; D is possibly TRBD1 (6 bases). The CDR3 contains 19 residues. From germline, CDR1 is SGDLS and CDR2 YYNGEE. Trimming took off 3 bases at V and 7 bases at J, with 29 bases between the two ends. The CDR3 DNA is TGTGCCAGCAGCGAGGGGGTTGAAGACAGAATCGGGTTTCGGAATGAGCAGTTCTTC. Amino acid sequence: CASSEGVEDRIGFRNEQFF.

The rearrangement joins TRBV7-2 to TRBJ2-7; TRBD1 agrees at 8 bases. Germline CDR1 reads SGHTA; CDR2 reads FQGNSA. J lost 2 bases, V lost 5 bases, and 5 bases had no gene match. CDR3 length: 14 amino acids. CDR3 sequence (DNA): TGTGCCAGCAGCGTGGGGACAGGTCCCTACGAGCAGTACTTC. Translating gives CASSVGTGPYEQYF.

The chain combines TRBV27 with TRBJ1-3; D unclear. Trimming took 10 bases from V and 0 from J, leaving 16 bases between them. The CDR3 is made up of 15 amino acids. Germline CDR1 reads MNHEY; CDR2 reads SMNVEV (reference sequence). CDR3 sequence reads: CATRRLVLSGNTIYF. The CDR3 DNA reads as TGTGCCACCCGGAGGCTAGTGCTCTCTGGAAACACCATATATTTT.

This clone was detected once. The V gene is TRBV6-5, the J gene TRBJ2-3; TRBD2 aligns across 11 bases. Looked up from germline, CDR1 is MNHEY and CDR2 is SVGAGI. The CDR3 sequence is 14 residues long. After removal of 10 bases from V and 2 bases from J, the junction contained 5 bases not matched to a gene. CDR3 loop: CATAGLADTDTQYF. The CDR3 region has the DNA TGTGCCACCGCGGGACTAGCGGACACAGATACGCAGTATTTT.

The chain carries TRBV27 and TRBJ1-1; D remains unclear. Per the germline V gene, CDR1 is MNHEY and CDR2 is SMNVEV (reference sequence). V gave up 3 bases and J gave up 2 bases, with 13 bases separating them. The CDR3 contains 15 residues. The CDR3, as DNA: TGTGCCAGCAGTTTGTGGGCAGGCAGAAACACTGAAGCTTTCTTT. Protein: CASSLWAGRNTEAFF.

The J gene is TRBJ1-5, the V gene TRBV4-3; D remains ambiguous. CDR1 is LGHNA and CDR2 is YSLEER in the germline V gene. Trimming cost V 0 bases and J 4 bases, with 13 bases left between them. The CDR3 spans 16 residues. The CDR3 loop is CASSQDFQVGNQPQHF. The DNA of the CDR3 is TGCGCCAGCAGCCAAGATTTCCAGGTTGGGAATCAGCCCCAGCATTTT.

This clone has a single count. The genes are TRBV5-4 and TRBJ2-3; 13 nucleotides align to TRBD2. Germline V gene data show CDR1 as SGHNT and CDR2 as YYREEE (reference sequence). This CDR3 comprises 20 residues. Trimming took 7 bases from V and 0 from J; bases not matched to a gene: 17. The CDR3 sequence: CASGPPGLLAGGASTDTQYF. The CDR3 bases are TGTGCCAGCGGACCCCCGGGGCTACTAGCGGGGGGGGCTAGCACAGATACGCAGTATTTT.

The sample holds a few counts of this clone. The chain employs TRBV7-2 and TRBJ1-2, with 10 bases identical to TRBD1. J gave up 8 bases and V 4 bases, and 7 bases lay outside the gene matches. This CDR3 comprises 14 residues. Germline V gene lookup returns CDR1 SGHTA and CDR2 FQGNSA. The CDR3 sequence is CASSSTGGSRGYTF. The DNA of the CDR3 is TGTGCCAGCAGCTCGACAGGGGGCTCAAGGGGCTACACCTTC.

This clone was detected once. The chain joins TRBV11-2 to TRBJ1-2; no reliable D call. Germline V gene lookup returns CDR1 SGHAT and CDR2 FQNNGV. The CDR3 runs 14 residues. Between the trimmed V and J ends, which lost 5 bases and 0 bases, there was a span of 10 bases. This CDR3 is CASSAGITNYGYTF. Here the CDR3 DNA reads TGTGCCAGCAGCGCCGGGATCACTAACTATGGCTACACCTTC. The entire variable domain, with the rest obtained from reference TRBV11-2 and TRBJ1-2, is as follows: EAGVAQSPRYKIIEKRQSVAFWCNPISGHATLYWYQQILGQGPKLLIQFQNNGVVDDSQLPKDRFSAERLKGVDSTLKIQPAKLEDSAVYLCASSAGITNYGYTFGSGTRLTVV.

The chain couples TRBV24-1 to TRBJ2-5; 9 bases are a match to TRBD2. The V segment lost 3 bases and the J segment 2 bases; nucleotides outside the gene matches: 6. The CDR3 length is 16 residues. Germline V CDR1 and CDR2: KGHDR, SFDVKD. The CDR3 DNA reads as TGTGCCACCAGTGATCTTGCGGCGGGGGGGCAAGAGACCCAGTACTTC. This translates into CATSDLAAGGQETQYF.

The chain joins TRBV4-2 to TRBJ1-2; D might be TRBD1 (6 bases). The germline V and J ends were trimmed by 3 bases and 2 bases, with 19 bases remaining between them. Germline assignment: CDR1 LGHNA and CDR2 YNFKEQ. This CDR3 comprises 17 residues. In DNA, the CDR3 is TGTGCCAGCAGCCAGTCCGCAATAGGGGGGGGCAACTATGGCTACACCTTC. It is translated as CASSQSAIGGGNYGYTF.

This rearrangement joins TRBV7-2 to TRBJ2-5; TRBD2 matches at 15 bases. This CDR3 comprises 16 residues. Germline V gene data show CDR1 as SGHTA and CDR2 as FQGNSA. Losses at the gene ends were 5 bases for V and 5 bases for J; bases not matched to a gene: 6. This chain's CDR3 is CASSAGLAGGWETQYF. CDR3 nucleotides: TGTGCCAGCAGCGCCGGACTAGCGGGGGGGTGGGAGACCCAGTACTTC.